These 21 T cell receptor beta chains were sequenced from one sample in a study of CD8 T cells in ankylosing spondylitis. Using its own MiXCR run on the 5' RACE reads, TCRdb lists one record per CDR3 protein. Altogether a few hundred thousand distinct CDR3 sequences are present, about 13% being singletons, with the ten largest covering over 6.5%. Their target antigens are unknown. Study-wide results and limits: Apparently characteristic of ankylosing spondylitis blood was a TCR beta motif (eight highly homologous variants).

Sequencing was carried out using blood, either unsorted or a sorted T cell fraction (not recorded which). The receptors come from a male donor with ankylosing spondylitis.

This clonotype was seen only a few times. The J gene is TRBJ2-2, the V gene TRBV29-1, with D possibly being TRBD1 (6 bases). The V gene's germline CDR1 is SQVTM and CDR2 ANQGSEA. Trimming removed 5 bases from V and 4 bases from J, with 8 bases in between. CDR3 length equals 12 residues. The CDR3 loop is CSVHRATGELFF. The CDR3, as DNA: TGCAGCGTTCACAGGGCCACCGGGGAGCTGTTTTTT.

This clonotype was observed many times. CDR3 sequence (DNA): TGTGCCAGCAGCCAAGTTGGCGGGACCCAGTACTTC. The encoded protein is CASSQVGGTQYF. The chain links TRBV3-1 to TRBJ2-5; D not certain. The length of the CDR3 is 12 residues. The V and J ends lost 1 base and 7 bases respectively, with 7 bases between them. CDR1 and CDR2 from the germline V gene are LGHDT and YNNKEL (reference sequence).

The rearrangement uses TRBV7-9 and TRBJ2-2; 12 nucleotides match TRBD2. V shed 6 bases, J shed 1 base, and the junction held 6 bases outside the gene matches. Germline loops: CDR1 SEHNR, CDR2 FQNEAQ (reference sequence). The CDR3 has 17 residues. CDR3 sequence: CASSQGLAGLNTGELFF. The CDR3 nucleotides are TGTGCCAGCAGTCAAGGACTAGCGGGATTGAACACCGGGGAGCTGTTTTTT.

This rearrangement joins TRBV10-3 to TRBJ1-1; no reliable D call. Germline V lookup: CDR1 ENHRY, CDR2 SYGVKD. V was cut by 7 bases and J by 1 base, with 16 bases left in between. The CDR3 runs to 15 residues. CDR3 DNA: TGTGCCATCAAGGTGGTGGCAGACTCGAACACTGAAGCTTTCTTT. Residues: CAIKVVADSNTEAFF.

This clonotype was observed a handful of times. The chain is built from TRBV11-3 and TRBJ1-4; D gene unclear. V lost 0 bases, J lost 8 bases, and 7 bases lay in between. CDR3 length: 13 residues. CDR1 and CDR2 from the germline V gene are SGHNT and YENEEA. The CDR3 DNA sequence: TGTGCCAGCAGCTTAGACTCTGACGAAAAACTGTTTTTT. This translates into CASSLDSDEKLFF. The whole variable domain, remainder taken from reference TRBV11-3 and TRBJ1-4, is EAGVVQSPRYKIIEKKQPVAFWCNPISGHNTLYWYLQNLGQGPELLIRYENEEAVDDSQLPKDRFSAERLKGVDSTLKIQPAELGDSAVYLCASSLDSDEKLFFGSGTQLSVL.

CDR3 coding DNA: TGCGCCAGCAGCCAAGTGAATACGGCTACTAACTATGGCTACACCTTC. Translation: CASSQVNTATNYGYTF. The chain links TRBV4-1 to TRBJ1-2; the D is unclear. The CDR3 runs 16 residues. Germline CDR1 reads MGHRA; CDR2 reads YSYEKL. With 1 base removed from V and 0 bases from J, the gap between germline ends came to 12 bases.

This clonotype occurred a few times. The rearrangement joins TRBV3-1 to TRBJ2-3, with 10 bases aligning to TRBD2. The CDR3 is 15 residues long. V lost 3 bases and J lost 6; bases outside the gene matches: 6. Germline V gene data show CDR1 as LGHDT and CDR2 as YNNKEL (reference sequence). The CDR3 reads CASSHLSGRADTQYF. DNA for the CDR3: TGTGCCAGCAGCCACCTGAGCGGGAGGGCGGATACGCAGTATTTT.

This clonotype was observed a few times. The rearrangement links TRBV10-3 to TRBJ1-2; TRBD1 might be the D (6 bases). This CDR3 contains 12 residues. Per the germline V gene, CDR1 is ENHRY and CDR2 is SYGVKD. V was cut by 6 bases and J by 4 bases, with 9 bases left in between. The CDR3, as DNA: TGTGCCATCAGCGGGGACATCTATGGCTACACCTTC. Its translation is CAISGDIYGYTF.

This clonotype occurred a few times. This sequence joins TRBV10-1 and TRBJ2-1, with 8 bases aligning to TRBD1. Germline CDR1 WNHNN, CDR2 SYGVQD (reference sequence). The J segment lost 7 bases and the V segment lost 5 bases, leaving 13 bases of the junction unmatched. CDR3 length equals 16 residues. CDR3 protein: CASSLTLRGRLNEQFF. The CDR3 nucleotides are TGCGCCAGCAGTCTTACCCTCAGGGGGCGTTTGAATGAGCAGTTCTTC.

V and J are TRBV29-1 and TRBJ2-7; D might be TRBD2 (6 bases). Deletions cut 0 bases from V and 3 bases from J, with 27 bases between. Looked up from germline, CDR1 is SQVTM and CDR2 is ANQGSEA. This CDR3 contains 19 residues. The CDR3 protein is CSVEDWSPTIGGPNYEQYF. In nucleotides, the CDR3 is TGCAGCGTTGAAGATTGGAGCCCGACAATCGGGGGTCCGAACTACGAGCAGTACTTC.

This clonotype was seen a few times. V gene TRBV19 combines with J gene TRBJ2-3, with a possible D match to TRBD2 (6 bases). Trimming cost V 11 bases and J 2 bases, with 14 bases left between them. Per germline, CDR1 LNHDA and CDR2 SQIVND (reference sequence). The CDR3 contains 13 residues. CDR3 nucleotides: TGTGCCTCAAGGGCGGGATCCACAGATACGCAGTATTTT. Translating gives CASRAGSTDTQYF.

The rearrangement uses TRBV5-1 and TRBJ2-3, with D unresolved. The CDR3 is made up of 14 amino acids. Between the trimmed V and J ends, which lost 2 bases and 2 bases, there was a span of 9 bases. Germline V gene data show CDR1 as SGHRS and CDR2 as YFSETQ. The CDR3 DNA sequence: TGCGCCAGCAGCTTTATAGCCTACACAGATACGCAGTATTTT. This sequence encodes CASSFIAYTDTQYF.

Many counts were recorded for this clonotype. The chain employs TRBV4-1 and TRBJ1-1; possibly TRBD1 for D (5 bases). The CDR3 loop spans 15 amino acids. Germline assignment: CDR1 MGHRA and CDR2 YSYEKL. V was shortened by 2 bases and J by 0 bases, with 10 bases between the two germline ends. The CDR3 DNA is TGCGCCAGCAGCCAACTACGGGGGGTGAACACTGAAGCTTTCTTT. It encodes CASSQLRGVNTEAFF.

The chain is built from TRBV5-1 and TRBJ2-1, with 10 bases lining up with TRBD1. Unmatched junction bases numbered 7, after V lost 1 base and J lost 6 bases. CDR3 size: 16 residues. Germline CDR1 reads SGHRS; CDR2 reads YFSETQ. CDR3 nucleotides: TGCGCCAGCAGCTTGACCGGGACAGGGGCCCCCAATGAGCAGTTCTTC. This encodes CASSLTGTGAPNEQFF.

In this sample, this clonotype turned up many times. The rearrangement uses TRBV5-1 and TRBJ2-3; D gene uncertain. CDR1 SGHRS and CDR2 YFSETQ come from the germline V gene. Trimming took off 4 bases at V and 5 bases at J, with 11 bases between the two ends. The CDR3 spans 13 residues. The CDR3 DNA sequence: TGCGCCAGCAGCCTCTATTCGAGAGATACGCAGTATTTT. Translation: CASSLYSRDTQYF.

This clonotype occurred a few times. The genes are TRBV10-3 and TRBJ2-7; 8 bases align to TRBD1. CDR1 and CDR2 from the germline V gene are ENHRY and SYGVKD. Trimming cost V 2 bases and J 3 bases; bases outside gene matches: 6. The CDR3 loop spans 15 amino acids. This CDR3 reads CAISEPGQGSYEQYF. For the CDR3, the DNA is TGTGCCATCAGTGAGCCAGGACAGGGAAGCTACGAGCAGTACTTC.

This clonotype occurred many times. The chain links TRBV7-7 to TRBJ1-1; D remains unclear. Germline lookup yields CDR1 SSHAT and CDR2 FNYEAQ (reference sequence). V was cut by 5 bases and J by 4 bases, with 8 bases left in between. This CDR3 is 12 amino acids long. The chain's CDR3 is CASSGTITEAFF. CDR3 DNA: TGTGCCAGCAGCGGTACCATCACTGAAGCTTTCTTT.

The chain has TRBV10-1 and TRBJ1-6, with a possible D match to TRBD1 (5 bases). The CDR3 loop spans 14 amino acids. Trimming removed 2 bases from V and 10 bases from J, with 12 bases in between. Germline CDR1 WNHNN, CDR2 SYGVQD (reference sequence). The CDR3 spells CASSEMGWDSPLHF. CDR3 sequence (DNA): TGCGCCAGCAGTGAGATGGGCTGGGACTCACCCCTCCACTTT.

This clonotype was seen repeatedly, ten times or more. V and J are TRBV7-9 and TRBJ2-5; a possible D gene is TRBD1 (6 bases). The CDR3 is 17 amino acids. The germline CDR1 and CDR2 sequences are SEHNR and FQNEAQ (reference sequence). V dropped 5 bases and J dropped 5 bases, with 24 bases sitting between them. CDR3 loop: CASSTRRTATWGETQYF. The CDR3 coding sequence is TGTGCCAGCAGCACCCGAAGGACAGCTACCTGGGGGGAGACCCAGTACTTC.

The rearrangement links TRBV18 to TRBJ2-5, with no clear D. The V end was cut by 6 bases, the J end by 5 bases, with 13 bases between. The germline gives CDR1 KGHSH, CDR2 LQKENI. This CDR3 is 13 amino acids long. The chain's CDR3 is CASSRVAEETQYF. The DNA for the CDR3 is TGTGCCAGCTCCAGAGTCGCAGAGGAGACCCAGTACTTC.

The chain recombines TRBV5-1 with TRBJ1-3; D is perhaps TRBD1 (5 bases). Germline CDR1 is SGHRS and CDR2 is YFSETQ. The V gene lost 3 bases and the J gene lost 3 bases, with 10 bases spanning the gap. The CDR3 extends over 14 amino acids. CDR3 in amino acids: CASSSGTLGNTIYF. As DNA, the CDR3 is TGCGCCAGCAGCTCCGGGACGCTTGGAAACACCATATATTTT.